This note documents a single TCR beta chain sequence. Antigen: not known. Naive CD45RA+ and memory CD45RA-negative subsets were split from CD4+ cells. The sample originates from a study of shared clonotypes between healthy human individuals. The study, taken as a whole, reports: Larger richness was generally estimated for naive than memory subsets. Sampling covered blood only; tissue repertoires likely differ.

Sequenced by immunoSEQ multiplex PCR; TCRdb stores in-frame clones only, minus some. The sample holds roughly 500,000 clones, almost 97% seen once. CDR3 length equals 11 residues. Germline V lookup: CDR1 MDHEN, CDR2 SYDVKM. V was clipped by 4 bases and J by 8 bases, with 5 bases between them. Sequences were obtained from naive CD4+ T cells sorted from blood. Subset of the sample: CD45RA+ positively selected. V gene TRBV28 combines with J gene TRBJ2-2; D remains unclear. The TCR was taken from a woman between 25 and 40 years old in good health. CDR3 amino acids: CASSSVGELFF. The CDR3 DNA sequence: TGTGCCAGCAGTTCAGTGGGGGAGCTGTTTTTT. Complete variable domain (other parts from reference TRBV28 and TRBJ2-2): DVKVTQSSRYLVKRTGEKVFLECVQDMDHENMFWYRQDPGLGLRLIYFSYDVKMKEKGDIPEGYSVSREKKERFSLILESASTNQTSMYLCASSSVGELFFGEGSRLTVL.